Shown below are 17 T cell receptor beta chains from a single sample sequenced in a study of blood T cell repertoires in COVID-19. Generated by immunoSEQ multiplex PCR, the TCRdb table keeps only in-frame clones and is missing some. The sample consists of 450,000 to 500,000 clones, roughly 90% of them appearing once. The source material was PBMCs or T cells enriched from blood (not recorded which). The receptors shown here come from a young woman who had recovered from COVID-19.

The V gene is TRBV7-6, the J gene TRBJ1-2; TRBD1 matches at 11 bases. The CDR3 sequence is 15 residues long. Germline V gene lookup returns CDR1 SGHVS and CDR2 FNYEAQ. V trimming: 1 base; J trimming: 7 bases; junction bases outside the gene matches: 5. Written as DNA, the CDR3 is TGTGCCAGCAGCTTAGGGACAGGGGGCGCGGGTGGCTACACCTTC. Translated, it gives CASSLGTGGAGGYTF.

This clone appeared a few times. Other DNA sequences within the sample encode an identical CDR3. V gene TRBV5-1 combines with J gene TRBJ1-1, with unresolved D. Per germline, CDR1 SGHRS and CDR2 YFSETQ. This CDR3 is 14 amino acids long. Trimming stripped 0 bases from V and 2 bases from J, with 8 bases between. For the CDR3, the DNA is TGCGCCAGCAGCTTGGTTGTGGGCAACACTGAAGCTTTCTTT. Protein sequence: CASSLVVGNTEAFF.

This chain links TRBV5-1 with TRBJ2-1; the D gene is possibly TRBD2 (5 bases). Trimming pared 7 bases from V and 2 bases from J, leaving 13 bases between. The CDR3 length is 14 residues. Germline-derived CDR1 and CDR2 are SGHRS and YFSETQ. CDR3 nucleotides: TGCGCCAGCTACGCAGCGGAACCCTACAATGAGCAGTTCTTC. Its translation is CASYAAEPYNEQFF. Combining the CDR3 with reference TRBV5-1 and TRBJ2-1 gives the whole variable domain KAGVTQTPRYLIKTRGQQVTLSCSPISGHRSVSWYQQTPGQGLQFLFEYFSETQRNKGNFPGRFSGRQFSNSRSEMNVSTLELGDSALYLCASYAAEPYNEQFFGPGTRLTVL.

The rearrangement links TRBV5-6 to TRBJ2-7; D is possibly TRBD1 (5 bases). Germline CDR1 and CDR2: SGHDT and YYEEEE. The CDR3 has 16 residues. Trimming took 4 bases from V and 7 from J, leaving 24 bases between them. CDR3 sequence reads: CASSRLTQGLFDEQYF. Here the CDR3 DNA reads TGTGCCAGCAGCCGTTTAACGCAGGGCCTCTTCGATGAGCAGTACTTC.

V is TRBV10-3 and J is TRBJ1-2, with no clear D. The CDR3 is 13 residues long. Germline CDR1 reads ENHRY; CDR2 reads SYGVKD. V was trimmed by 3 bases and J by 6 bases, leaving 11 bases between them. The CDR3 is CAISDRYADGYTF. CDR3 in DNA: TGTGCCATCAGTGACCGCTACGCCGATGGCTACACCTTC.

The chain has TRBV5-1 and TRBJ2-5, with TRBD1 identical over 9 bases. From germline, CDR1 is SGHRS and CDR2 YFSETQ. The CDR3 has 16 residues. V was pared by 3 bases and J by 4 bases, with 10 bases of the junction left unmatched. The CDR3 reads CASSSITGGEGETQYF. In DNA form, the CDR3 reads TGCGCCAGCAGCTCGATAACAGGGGGCGAGGGAGAGACCCAGTACTTC.

This rearrangement joins TRBV11-2 to TRBJ1-2, with 7 nucleotides matching TRBD1. From germline, CDR1 is SGHAT and CDR2 FQNNGV. The CDR3 has 15 residues. The J segment lost 2 bases and the V segment lost 8 bases, leaving 11 bases of the junction unmatched. CDR3 region: CASGDRVMGNYGYTF. The CDR3 bases are TGTGCCAGCGGCGACAGGGTAATGGGGAACTATGGCTACACCTTC. The variable domain in full, with the rest retrieved from reference TRBV11-2 and TRBJ1-2, is EAGVAQSPRYKIIEKRQSVAFWCNPISGHATLYWYQQILGQGPKLLIQFQNNGVVDDSQLPKDRFSAERLKGVDSTLKIQPAKLEDSAVYLCASGDRVMGNYGYTFGSGTRLTVV.

The CDR3 DNA reads TGTGCCTGGAGTCCCGGGACAGGGAACTACGAGCAGTACTTC. Its translation: CAWSPGTGNYEQYF. The chain has TRBV30 and TRBJ2-7; TRBD1 matches at 9 bases. The germline V gene encodes CDR1 GTSNPN and CDR2 SVGIG (reference sequence). Losses at the gene ends were 2 bases for V and 3 bases for J; bases not matched to a gene: 5. This CDR3 is 14 amino acids long.

V and J are TRBV6-5 and TRBJ1-2; tentatively, D is TRBD1 (5 bases). The germline V and J ends were trimmed by 6 bases and 6 bases, with 14 bases remaining between them. The CDR3 extends over 13 amino acids. Germline values: CDR1 MNHEY, CDR2 SVGAGI. The CDR3 sequence is CASSRTRDNGYTF. In DNA form, the CDR3 reads TGTGCCAGCAGCCGTACCAGGGATAATGGCTACACCTTC.

V usage is TRBV7-8 and J usage is TRBJ1-4, with D perhaps matching TRBD1 (5 bases). Per the germline V gene, CDR1 is SGHVS and CDR2 is FQNEAQ. The length of the CDR3 is 15 residues. Trimming cost V 0 bases and J 7 bases, with 12 bases left between them. CDR3: CASSLAGGISEKLFF. The CDR3 bases are TGTGCCAGCAGCTTAGCGGGGGGAATTTCTGAAAAACTGTTTTTT.

The chain joins TRBV2 to TRBJ2-6; 8 bases fit TRBD1. The CDR3 length is 13 residues. From germline, CDR1 is SNHLY and CDR2 FYNNEI. After removal of 11 bases from V and 2 bases from J, the junction contained 2 bases not matched to a gene. CDR3 sequence: CAHRGTGANVLTF. The CDR3 nucleotides read TGTGCCCACAGGGGGACTGGGGCCAACGTCCTGACTTTC.

The gene calls are TRBV6-5 and TRBJ2-2; TRBD1 is a possible D gene (6 bases). CDR3 length: 15 amino acids. CDR1 and CDR2 (germline): MNHEY, SVGAGI. Trimming took off 4 bases at V and 5 bases at J, with 14 bases between the two ends. The CDR3 nucleotides are TGTGCCAGCAGTTCCGCCTATACAGGGACCGGGGAGCTGTTTTTT. Translating it yields CASSSAYTGTGELFF.

The V gene is TRBV2, the J gene TRBJ1-1, with 7 positions matching TRBD1. This CDR3 has 13 amino acids. Trimming cost V 6 bases and J 4 bases; bases outside gene matches: 5. Germline V gene data show CDR1 as SNHLY and CDR2 as FYNNEI. The CDR3 region is CASSADRTTEAFF. The DNA for the CDR3 is TGTGCCAGCAGCGCGGACAGGACCACTGAAGCTTTCTTT.

The sample holds a few counts of this clone. This sequence joins TRBV27 and TRBJ1-3; TRBD1 matches at 7 bases. The CDR3 consists of 20 residues. Germline CDR1 reads MNHEY; CDR2 reads SMNVEV (reference sequence). With 1 base clipped from V and 1 base from J, the junction kept 16 bases outside the gene matches. CDR3 region: CASSLCILSTGLASGNTIYF. For the CDR3, the DNA is TGTGCCAGCAGTTTATGCATCCTGTCGACAGGGTTGGCATCTGGAAACACCATATATTTT.

This chain links TRBV27 with TRBJ1-6; perhaps TRBD1 as D (5 bases). Deletions cut 2 bases from V and 10 bases from J, with 15 bases between. The length of the CDR3 is 15 residues. CDR1 and CDR2 from the germline V gene are MNHEY and SMNVEV (reference sequence). The CDR3 loop is CASSLVGQGSSPLHF. The CDR3 region has the DNA TGTGCCAGCAGTTTAGTTGGGCAGGGATCCTCACCCCTCCACTTT.

This chain connects TRBV5-1 to TRBJ2-2, with no clear D. CDR1 and CDR2 from the germline V gene are SGHRS and YFSETQ. V was cut by 4 bases and J by 5 bases, with 12 bases left in between. The CDR3 is 14 amino acids. The CDR3 DNA sequence: TGCGCCAGCAGCCGGAAGGCGGAGACCGGGGAGCTGTTTTTT. It specifies CASSRKAETGELFF.

This chain links TRBV5-5 with TRBJ2-7; TRBD2 aligns across 12 bases. The CDR3 has 18 amino acids. The germline V gene encodes CDR1 SGHKS and CDR2 YYEKEE (reference sequence). V was pared by 0 bases and J by 3 bases, with 10 bases of the junction left unmatched. CDR3 sequence: CASSLALAGGPSNYEQYF. In nucleotides, the CDR3 is TGTGCCAGCAGCTTGGCCCTAGCGGGGGGGCCTTCTAACTACGAGCAGTACTTC.